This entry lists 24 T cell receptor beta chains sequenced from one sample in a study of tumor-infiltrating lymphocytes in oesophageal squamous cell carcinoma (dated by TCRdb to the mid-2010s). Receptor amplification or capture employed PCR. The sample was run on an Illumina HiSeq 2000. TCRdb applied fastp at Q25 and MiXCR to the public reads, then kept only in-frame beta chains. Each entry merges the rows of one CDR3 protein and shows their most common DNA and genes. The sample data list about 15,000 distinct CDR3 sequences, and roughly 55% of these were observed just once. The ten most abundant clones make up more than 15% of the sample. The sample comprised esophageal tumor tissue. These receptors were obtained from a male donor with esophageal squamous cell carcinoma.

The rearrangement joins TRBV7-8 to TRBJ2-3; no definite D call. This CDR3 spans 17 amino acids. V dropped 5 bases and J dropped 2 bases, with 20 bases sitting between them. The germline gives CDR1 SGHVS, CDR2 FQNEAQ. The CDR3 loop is CASSRAHRGGHTDTQYF. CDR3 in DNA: TGTGCCAGCAGCCGAGCCCATCGAGGTGGGCACACAGATACGCAGTATTTT. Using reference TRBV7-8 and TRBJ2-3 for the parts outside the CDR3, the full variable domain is GAGVSQSPRYKVAKRGQDVALRCDPISGHVSLFWYQQALGQGPEFLTYFQNEAQLDKSGLPSDRFFAERPEGSVSTLKIQRTQQEDSAVYLCASSRAHRGGHTDTQYFGPGTRLTVL.

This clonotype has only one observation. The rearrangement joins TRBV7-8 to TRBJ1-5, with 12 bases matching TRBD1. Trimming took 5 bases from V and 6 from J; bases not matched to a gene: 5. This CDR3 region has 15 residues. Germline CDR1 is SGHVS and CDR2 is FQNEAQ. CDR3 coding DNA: TGTGCCAGCAGCGGAGGGACAGGGGGCCTTCAGCCCCAGCATTTT. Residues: CASSGGTGGLQPQHF. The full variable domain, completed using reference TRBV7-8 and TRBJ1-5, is GAGVSQSPRYKVAKRGQDVALRCDPISGHVSLFWYQQALGQGPEFLTYFQNEAQLDKSGLPSDRFFAERPEGSVSTLKIQRTQQEDSAVYLCASSGGTGGLQPQHFGDGTRLSIL.

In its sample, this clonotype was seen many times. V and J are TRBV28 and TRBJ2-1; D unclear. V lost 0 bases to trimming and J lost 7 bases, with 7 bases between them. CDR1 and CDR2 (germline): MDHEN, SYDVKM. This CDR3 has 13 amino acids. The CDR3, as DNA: TGTGCCAGCAGTTTATGGCTGGCGAATGAGCAGTTCTTC. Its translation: CASSLWLANEQFF. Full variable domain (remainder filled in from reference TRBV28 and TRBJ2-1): DVKVTQSSRYLVKRTGEKVFLECVQDMDHENMFWYRQDPGLGLRLIYFSYDVKMKEKGDIPEGYSVSREKKERFSLILESASTNQTSMYLCASSLWLANEQFFGPGTRLTVL.

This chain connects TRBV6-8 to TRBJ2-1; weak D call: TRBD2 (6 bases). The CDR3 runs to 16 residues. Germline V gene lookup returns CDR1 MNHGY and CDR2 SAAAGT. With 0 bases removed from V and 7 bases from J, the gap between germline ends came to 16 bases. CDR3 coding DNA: TGTGCCAGCAGTTACTCGATGTGGGCAGGGAGGAATGAGCAGTTCTTC. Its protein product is CASSYSMWAGRNEQFF.

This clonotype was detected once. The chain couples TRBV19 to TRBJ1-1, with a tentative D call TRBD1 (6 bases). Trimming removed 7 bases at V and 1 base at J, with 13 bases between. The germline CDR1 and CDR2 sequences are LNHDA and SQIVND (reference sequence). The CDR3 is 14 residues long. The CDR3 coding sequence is TGTGCCAGTATCCCCGGACAGAAGAACACTGAAGCTTTCTTT. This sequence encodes CASIPGQKNTEAFF.

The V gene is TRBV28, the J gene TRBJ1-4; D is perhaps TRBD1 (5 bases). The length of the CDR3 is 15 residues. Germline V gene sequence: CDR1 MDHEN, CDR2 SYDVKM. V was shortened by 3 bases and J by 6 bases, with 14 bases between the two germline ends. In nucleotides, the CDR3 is TGTGCCAGCAGTTTTTTTTCCGGGGCCGATGAAAAACTGTTTTTT. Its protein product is CASSFFSGADEKLFF.

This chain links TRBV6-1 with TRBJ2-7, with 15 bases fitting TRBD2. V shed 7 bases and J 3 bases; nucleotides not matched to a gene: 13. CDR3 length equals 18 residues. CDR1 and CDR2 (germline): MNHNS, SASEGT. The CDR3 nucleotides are TGTGCCAGCACCGATGGACTAGCGGGAGGGCCAGGGGTCTACGAGCAGTACTTC. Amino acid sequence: CASTDGLAGGPGVYEQYF.

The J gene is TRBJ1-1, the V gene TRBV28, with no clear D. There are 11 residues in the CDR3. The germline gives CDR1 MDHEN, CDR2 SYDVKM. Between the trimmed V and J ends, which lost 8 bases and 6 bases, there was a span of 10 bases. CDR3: CASLIRAEAFF. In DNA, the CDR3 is TGTGCCAGCCTTATTAGAGCTGAAGCTTTCTTT.

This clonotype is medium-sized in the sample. Written as DNA, the CDR3 is TGTGCCAGCAGCTCCGCACCCGGAGGGGCTAACGAGCAGTACTTC. Its protein is CASSSAPGGANEQYF. This sequence joins TRBV7-6 and TRBJ2-7, with D possibly TRBD2 on 6 matching bases. Germline V gene lookup returns CDR1 SGHVS and CDR2 FNYEAQ. This CDR3 comprises 15 residues. V was clipped by 4 bases and J by 5 bases, with 18 bases between them.

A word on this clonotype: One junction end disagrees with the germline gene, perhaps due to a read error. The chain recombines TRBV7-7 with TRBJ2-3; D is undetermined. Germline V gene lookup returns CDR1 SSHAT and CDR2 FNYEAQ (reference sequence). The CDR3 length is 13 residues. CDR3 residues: CASSLDKGHTQYF. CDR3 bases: TGTGCTAGCAGCTTAGACAAAGGGCATACGCAGTATTTT.

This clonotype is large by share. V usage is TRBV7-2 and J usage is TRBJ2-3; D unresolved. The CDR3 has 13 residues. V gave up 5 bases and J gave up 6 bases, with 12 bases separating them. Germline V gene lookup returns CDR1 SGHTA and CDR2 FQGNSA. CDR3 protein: CASSTMSWDTQYF. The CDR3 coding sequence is TGTGCCAGCAGCACAATGTCTTGGGATACGCAGTATTTT.

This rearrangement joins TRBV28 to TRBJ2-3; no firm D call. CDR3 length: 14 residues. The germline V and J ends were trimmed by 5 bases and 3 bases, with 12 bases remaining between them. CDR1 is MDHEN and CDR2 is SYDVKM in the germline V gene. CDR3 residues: CASSPLVVTDTQYF. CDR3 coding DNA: TGTGCCAGCAGTCCCCTGGTAGTGACAGATACGCAGTATTTT.

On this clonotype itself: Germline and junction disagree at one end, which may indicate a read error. The CDR3 is CASSCGQVLDSPHHF. The CDR3 region has the DNA TGTGCCAGCAGCTGCGGACAGGTTTTAGATTCACCCCACCACTTC. The V call is TRBV7-2, the J call TRBJ2-3; the match to TRBD1 covers 7 bases. CDR1 SGHTA and CDR2 FQGNSA come from the germline V gene. This CDR3 contains 15 residues.

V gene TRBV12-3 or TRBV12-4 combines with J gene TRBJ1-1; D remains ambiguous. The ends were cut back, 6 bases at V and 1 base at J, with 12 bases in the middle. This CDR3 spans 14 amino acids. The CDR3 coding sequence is TGTGCCAGCAGCCCTGGAATAGAGAACACTGAAGCTTTCTTT. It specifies CASSPGIENTEAFF.

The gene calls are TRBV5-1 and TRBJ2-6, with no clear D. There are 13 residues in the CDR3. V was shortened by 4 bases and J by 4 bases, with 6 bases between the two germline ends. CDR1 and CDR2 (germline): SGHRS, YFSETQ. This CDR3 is CASSDVGANVLTF. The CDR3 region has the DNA TGCGCCAGCAGCGACGTAGGGGCCAACGTCCTGACTTTC. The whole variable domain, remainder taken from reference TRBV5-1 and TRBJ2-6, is KAGVTQTPRYLIKTRGQQVTLSCSPISGHRSVSWYQQTPGQGLQFLFEYFSETQRNKGNFPGRFSGRQFSNSRSEMNVSTLELGDSALYLCASSDVGANVLTFGAGSRLTVL.

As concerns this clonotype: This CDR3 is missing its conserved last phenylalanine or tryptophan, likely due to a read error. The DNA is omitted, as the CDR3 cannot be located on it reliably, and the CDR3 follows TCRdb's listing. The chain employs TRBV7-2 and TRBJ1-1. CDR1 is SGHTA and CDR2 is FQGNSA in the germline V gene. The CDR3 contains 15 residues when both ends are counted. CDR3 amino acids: CASSLAVGYEQFFGQ.

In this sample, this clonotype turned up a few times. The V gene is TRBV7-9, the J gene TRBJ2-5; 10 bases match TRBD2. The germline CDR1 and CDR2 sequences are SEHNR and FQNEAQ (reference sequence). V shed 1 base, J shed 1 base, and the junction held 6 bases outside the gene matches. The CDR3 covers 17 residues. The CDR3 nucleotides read TGTGCCAGCAGCTTAGGATCCGGACTAGCGGTCCAAGAGACCCAGTACTTC. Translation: CASSLGSGLAVQETQYF.

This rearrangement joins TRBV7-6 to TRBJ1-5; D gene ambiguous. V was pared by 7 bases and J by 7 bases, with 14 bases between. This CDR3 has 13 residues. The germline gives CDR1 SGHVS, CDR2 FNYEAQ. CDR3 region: CASTESPGQPQHF. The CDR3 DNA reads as TGTGCCAGCACCGAAAGCCCGGGGCAGCCCCAGCATTTT.

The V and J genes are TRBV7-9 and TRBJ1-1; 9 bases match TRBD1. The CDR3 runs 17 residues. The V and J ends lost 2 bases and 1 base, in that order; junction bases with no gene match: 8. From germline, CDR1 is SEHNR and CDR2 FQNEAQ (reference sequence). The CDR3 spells CASSLPTGTGKNTEAFF. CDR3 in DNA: TGTGCCAGCAGCTTACCCACGGGGACAGGGAAGAACACTGAAGCTTTCTTT.

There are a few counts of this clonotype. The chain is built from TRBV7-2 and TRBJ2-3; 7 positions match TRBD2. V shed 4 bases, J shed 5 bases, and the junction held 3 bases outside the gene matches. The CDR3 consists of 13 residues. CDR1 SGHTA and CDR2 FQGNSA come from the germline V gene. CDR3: CASSSGRGDTQYF. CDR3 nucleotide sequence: TGTGCCAGCAGCTCAGGGAGGGGAGATACGCAGTATTTT.

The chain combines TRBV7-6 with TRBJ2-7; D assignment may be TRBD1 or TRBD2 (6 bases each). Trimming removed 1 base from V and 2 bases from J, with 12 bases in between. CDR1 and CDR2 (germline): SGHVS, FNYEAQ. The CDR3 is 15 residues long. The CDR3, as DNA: TGTGCCAGCAGCTTAGGCCCGGGGGCGACCTACGAGCAGTACTTC. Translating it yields CASSLGPGATYEQYF.

The CDR3 loop is CASRWMQSGYTF. CDR3 DNA sequence: TGTGCCAGCAGGTGGATGCAGAGTGGCTACACCTTC. The chain employs TRBV7-2 and TRBJ1-2; D not resolved. Trimming pared 6 bases from V and 7 bases from J, leaving 12 bases between. Germline V gene data show CDR1 as SGHTA and CDR2 as FQGNSA. The CDR3 is 12 amino acids.

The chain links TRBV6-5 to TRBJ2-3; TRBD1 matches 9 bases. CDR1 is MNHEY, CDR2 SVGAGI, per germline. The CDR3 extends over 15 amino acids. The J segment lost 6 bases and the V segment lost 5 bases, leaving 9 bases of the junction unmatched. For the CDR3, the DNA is TGTGCCAGCAGTGATGCGGGACAGGGAACCGATACGCAGTATTTT. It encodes CASSDAGQGTDTQYF.

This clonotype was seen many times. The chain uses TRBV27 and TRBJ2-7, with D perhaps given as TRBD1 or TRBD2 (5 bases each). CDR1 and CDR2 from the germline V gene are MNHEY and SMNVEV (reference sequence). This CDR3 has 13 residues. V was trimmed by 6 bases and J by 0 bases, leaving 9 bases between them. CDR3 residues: CASRGEYSYEQYF. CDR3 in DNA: TGTGCCAGCAGGGGGGAGTACTCCTACGAGCAGTACTTC.